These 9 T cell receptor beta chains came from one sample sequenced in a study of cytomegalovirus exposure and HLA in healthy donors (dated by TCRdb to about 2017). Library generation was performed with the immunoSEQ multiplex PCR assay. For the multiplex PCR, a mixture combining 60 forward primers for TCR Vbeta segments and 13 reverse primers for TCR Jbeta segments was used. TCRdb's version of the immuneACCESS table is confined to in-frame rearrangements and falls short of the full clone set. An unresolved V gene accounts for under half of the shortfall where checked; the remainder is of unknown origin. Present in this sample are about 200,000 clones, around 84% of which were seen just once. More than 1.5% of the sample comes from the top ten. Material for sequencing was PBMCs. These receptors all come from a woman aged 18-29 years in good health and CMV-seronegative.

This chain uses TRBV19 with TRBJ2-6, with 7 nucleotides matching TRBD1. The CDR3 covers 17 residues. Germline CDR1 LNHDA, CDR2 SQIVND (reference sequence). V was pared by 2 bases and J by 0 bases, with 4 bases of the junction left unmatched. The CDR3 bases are TGTGCCAGTAGTATAAGGACAGGCGACTCTGGGGCCAACGTCCTGACTTTC. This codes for CASSIRTGDSGANVLTF.

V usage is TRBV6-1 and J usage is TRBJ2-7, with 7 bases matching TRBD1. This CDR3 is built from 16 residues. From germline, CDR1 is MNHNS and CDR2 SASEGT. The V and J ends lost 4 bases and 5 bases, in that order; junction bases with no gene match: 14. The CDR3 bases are TGTGCCAGCAGTGTTATACACAGGGGCGCGAGCCACGAGCAGTACTTC. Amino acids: CASSVIHRGASHEQYF.

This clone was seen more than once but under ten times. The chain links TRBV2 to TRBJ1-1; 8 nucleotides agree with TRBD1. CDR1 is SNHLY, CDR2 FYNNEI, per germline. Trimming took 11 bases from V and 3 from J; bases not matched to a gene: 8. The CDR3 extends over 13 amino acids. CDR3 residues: CAGRQGRDTEAFF. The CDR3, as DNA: TGTGCCGGTCGACAGGGGCGGGACACTGAAGCTTTCTTT.

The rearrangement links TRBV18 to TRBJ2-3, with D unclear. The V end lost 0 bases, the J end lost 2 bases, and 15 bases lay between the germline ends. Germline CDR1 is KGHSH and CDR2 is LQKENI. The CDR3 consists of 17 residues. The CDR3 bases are TGTGCCAGCTCACCACCGAGGAAGGAGAGGATCACAGATACGCAGTATTTT. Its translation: CASSPPRKERITDTQYF.

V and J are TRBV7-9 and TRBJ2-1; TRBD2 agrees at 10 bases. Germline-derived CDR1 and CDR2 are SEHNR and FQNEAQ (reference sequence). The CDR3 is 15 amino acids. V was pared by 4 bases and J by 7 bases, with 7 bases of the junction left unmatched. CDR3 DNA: TGTGCCAGCAGCTCCCGAGCGGGGGGGTCGAATGAGCAGTTCTTC. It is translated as CASSSRAGGSNEQFF. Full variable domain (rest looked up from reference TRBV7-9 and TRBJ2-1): DTGVSQNPRHKITKRGQNVTFRCDPISEHNRLYWYRQTLGQGPEFLTYFQNEAQLEKSRLLSDRFSAERPKGSFSTLEIQRTEQGDSAMYLCASSSRAGGSNEQFFGPGTRLTVL.

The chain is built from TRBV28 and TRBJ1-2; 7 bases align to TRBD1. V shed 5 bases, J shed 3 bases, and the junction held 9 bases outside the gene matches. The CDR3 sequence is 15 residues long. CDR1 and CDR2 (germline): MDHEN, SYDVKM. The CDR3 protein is CASSPVGQADYGYTF. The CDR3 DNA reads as TGTGCCAGCAGTCCCGTCGGACAGGCGGACTATGGCTACACCTTC.

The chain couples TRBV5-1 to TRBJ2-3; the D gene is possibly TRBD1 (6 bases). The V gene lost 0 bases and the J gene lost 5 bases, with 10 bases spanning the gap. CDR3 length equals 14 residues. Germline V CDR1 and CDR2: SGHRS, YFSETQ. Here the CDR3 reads CASSLGGPKDTQYF. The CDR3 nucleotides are TGCGCCAGCAGCTTGGGGGGGCCGAAAGATACGCAGTATTTT.

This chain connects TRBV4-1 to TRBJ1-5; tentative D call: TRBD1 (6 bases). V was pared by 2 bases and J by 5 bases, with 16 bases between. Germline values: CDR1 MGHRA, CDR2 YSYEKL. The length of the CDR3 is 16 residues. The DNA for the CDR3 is TGCGCCAGCAGCCAACCGGGGGGGGGCGAGGATCAGCCCCAGCATTTT. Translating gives CASSQPGGGEDQPQHF.

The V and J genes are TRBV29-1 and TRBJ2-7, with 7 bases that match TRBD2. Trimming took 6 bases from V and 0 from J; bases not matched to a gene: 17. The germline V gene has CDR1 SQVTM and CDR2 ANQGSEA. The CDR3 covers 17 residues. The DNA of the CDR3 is TGCAGCGTCGCCCGGGGTAGGGAGGGGAAGATCTCCTACGAGCAGTACTTC. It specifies CSVARGREGKISYEQYF.